A selection of T cell receptor beta chains follows, all from one sample in a study of blood T cell repertoires in COVID-19. Some clones are missing from TCRdb's copy, which holds only in-frame ones; the method was immunoSEQ multiplex PCR. The repertoire holds about 240,000 clones, about four fifths seen once, with 3% to 4.5% in the top ten. Sequences were obtained from PBMCs or T cells enriched from blood (not recorded which). These TCRs come from a woman aged 40 to 49 who had been exposed to COVID-19. Both conserved end residues are part of each CDR3. A D gene is named only where the DNA matches it firmly. The listing skips clone size in some rows; elsewhere it reads once, few, many or a size class.

v_call: TRBV15
d_call: TRBD1
j_call: TRBJ1-6
clone_size: .
cdr3_aa: CATSRGRDRISPLHF
cdr3_nt: TGTGCCACCAGCAGAGGTCGGGACAGGATTTCACCCCTCCACTTT

v_call: TRBV4-3
d_call: TRBD1
j_call: TRBJ2-2
clone_size: .
cdr3_aa: CASSRGQGFRGTGELFF
cdr3_nt: TGCGCCAGCAGCCGTGGACAGGGTTTTCGCGGCACCGGGGAGCTGTTTTTT

v_call: TRBV19
d_call: .
j_call: TRBJ1-6
clone_size: .
cdr3_aa: CASSIDLLNNSPLHF
cdr3_nt: TGTGCCAGTAGTATAGATCTACTGAATAATTCACCCCTCCACTTT

v_call: TRBV25-1
d_call: .
j_call: TRBJ1-1
clone_size: .
cdr3_aa: CASSEPGQFHTEAFF
cdr3_nt: TGTGCCAGCAGTGAGCCAGGACAGTTTCACACTGAAGCTTTCTTT

v_call: TRBV9
d_call: TRBD2
j_call: TRBJ2-1
clone_size: .
cdr3_aa: CASSVARDGDTGGAYNEQFF
cdr3_nt: TGTGCCAGCAGCGTAGCTCGGGACGGTGATACGGGAGGAGCCTACAATGAGCAGTTCTTC

v_call: TRBV7-6
d_call: .
j_call: TRBJ2-2
clone_size: .
cdr3_aa: CASSPTMNTGELFF
cdr3_nt: TGTGCCAGCAGCCCTACTATGAACACCGGGGAGCTGTTTTTT

v_call: TRBV4-1
d_call: .
j_call: TRBJ1-2
clone_size: .
cdr3_aa: CASSQDIQLGRDYGYTF
cdr3_nt: TGCGCCAGCAGCCAAGATATCCAACTGGGCAGGGACTATGGCTACACCTTC

v_call: TRBV5-1
d_call: .
j_call: TRBJ1-5
clone_size: .
cdr3_aa: CASSLSSGRDQPQHF
cdr3_nt: TGCGCCAGCAGCTTGTCTTCGGGGAGGGATCAGCCCCAGCATTTT

v_call: TRBV25-1
d_call: TRBD1
j_call: TRBJ2-7
clone_size: .
cdr3_aa: CASSAGTGGKGYEQYF
cdr3_nt: TGTGCCAGCAGTGCTGGGACAGGGGGCAAGGGCTACGAGCAGTACTTC

v_call: TRBV5-1
d_call: .
j_call: TRBJ1-1
clone_size: .
cdr3_aa: CASSKTDSRGTEAFF
cdr3_nt: TGCGCCAGCAGCAAAACGGACAGCCGAGGGACTGAAGCTTTCTTT

v_call: TRBV7-8
d_call: TRBD2
j_call: TRBJ2-3
clone_size: .
cdr3_aa: CASSLETSGGARDTQYF
cdr3_nt: TGTGCCAGCAGCTTAGAGACTAGCGGGGGGGCCCGAGATACGCAGTATTTT

v_call: TRBV9
d_call: TRBD2
j_call: TRBJ2-1
clone_size: .
cdr3_aa: CASSIGTSGANEQFF
cdr3_nt: TGTGCCAGCAGCATCGGGACTAGCGGGGCGAATGAGCAGTTCTTC

v_call: TRBV7-9
d_call: TRBD1
j_call: TRBJ1-3
clone_size: medium-sized
cdr3_aa: CASSFEGARGNTIYF
cdr3_nt: TGTGCCAGCAGTTTCGAGGGGGCGAGAGGAAACACCATATATTTT

v_call: TRBV9
d_call: .
j_call: TRBJ1-1
clone_size: .
cdr3_aa: CASSVGPGQDTEAFF
cdr3_nt: TGTGCCAGCAGCGTAGGCCCAGGCCAGGACACTGAAGCTTTCTTT

v_call: TRBV7-3
d_call: TRBD2
j_call: TRBJ2-3
clone_size: .
cdr3_aa: CASSLLPRGSGGSDTQYF
cdr3_nt: TGTGCCAGCAGCTTACTCCCGCGAGGTAGCGGGGGTTCAGATACGCAGTATTTT

v_call: TRBV28
d_call: .
j_call: TRBJ1-5
clone_size: once
cdr3_aa: CASNQGLENQPQHF
cdr3_nt: TGTGCCAGCAACCAGGGGCTAGAAAATCAGCCCCAGCATTTT

v_call: TRBV19
d_call: .
j_call: TRBJ1-1
clone_size: .
cdr3_aa: CASSPAAGEAFF
cdr3_nt: TGTGCCAGTAGCCCCGCGGCAGGGGAAGCTTTCTTT

v_call: TRBV10-3
d_call: .
j_call: TRBJ1-2
clone_size: .
cdr3_aa: CAISEGGVYGYTF
cdr3_nt: TGTGCCATCAGTGAGGGAGGGGTTTATGGCTACACCTTC

v_call: TRBV7-8
d_call: TRBD1
j_call: TRBJ2-4
clone_size: .
cdr3_aa: CASSLHRGLAKNIQYF
cdr3_nt: TGTGCCAGCAGCTTACACAGGGGCTTAGCCAAAAACATTCAGTACTTC

v_call: TRBV29-1
d_call: .
j_call: TRBJ2-7
clone_size: .
cdr3_aa: CSVWNRGGEQYF
cdr3_nt: TGCAGCGTTTGGAACAGGGGGGGTGAGCAGTACTTC

v_call: TRBV29-1
d_call: TRBD2
j_call: TRBJ2-3
clone_size: .
cdr3_aa: CSVAGGTSTDTQYF
cdr3_nt: TGCAGCGTAGCGGGGGGGACTTCCACAGATACGCAGTATTTT

v_call: TRBV7-2
d_call: TRBD1
j_call: TRBJ1-2
clone_size: .
cdr3_aa: CASSLLRQGRGYTF
cdr3_nt: TGTGCCAGCAGCTTACTCCGACAGGGACGGGGCTACACCTTC

v_call: TRBV7-9
d_call: TRBD1
j_call: TRBJ1-5
clone_size: .
cdr3_aa: CASSLETGWDQPQHF
cdr3_nt: TGTGCCAGCAGCCTAGAGACAGGGTGGGATCAGCCCCAGCATTTT

v_call: TRBV7-9
d_call: TRBD1
j_call: TRBJ1-2
clone_size: .
cdr3_aa: CASSFGQGDGYTF
cdr3_nt: TGTGCCAGCAGCTTTGGACAGGGCGATGGCTACACCTTC

v_call: TRBV20-1
d_call: TRBD2
j_call: TRBJ2-7
clone_size: .
cdr3_aa: CSASGSGGPYEQYF
cdr3_nt: TGCAGTGCTAGTGGTAGCGGGGGACCCTACGAGCAGTACTTC

v_call: TRBV28
d_call: TRBD1
j_call: TRBJ2-7
clone_size: .
cdr3_aa: CASSRQLLFGTGNNEQYF
cdr3_nt: TGTGCCAGCAGTCGTCAGTTATTATTCGGGACAGGGAATAACGAGCAGTACTTC

v_call: TRBV30
d_call: .
j_call: TRBJ2-3
clone_size: .
cdr3_aa: CARGQSGSTDTQYF
cdr3_nt: TGTGCCCGAGGACAGTCAGGATCCACAGATACGCAGTATTTT